This TCR beta chain stems from a study of blood T cells in healthy people across ages (dated by TCRdb to the mid-2010s). For the study in its entirety: Template switching captured roughly one uniquely barcoded TCR beta cDNA molecule per two T cells in model experiments. To track age-related changes in TCR beta repertoire diversity, the study relied on deep sequencing normalized with unique cDNA molecular identifiers. Donors were grouped into four age groups: young (average roughly 15 years), middle-aged (39), aged (about 59) and long-lived (over 80). Donors of different ages were randomly distributed across sequencing lanes to avoid experimental bias. For two donors (one aged 18 to 30 and one aged 80 or older), the study analyzed two additional independent replicas of 1 million unique cDNA reads from the same blood draw.

The donors were around 39 Caucasian individuals from Russia, aged roughly 6 to 100 years, who were systemically healthy. Each donor gave around 9 milliliters of peripheral blood, collected into EDTA-treated Vacutainer tubes. Ficoll-Paque density-gradient centrifugation was used to isolate PBMCs, with at least 7 million obtained per sample. Trizol reagent was used to extract total RNA from PBMCs, with at least 6 micrograms per sample. For every donor, an aliquot of PBMCs went through flow cytometry to measure the percentages of naive CD45RAhigh/CD27high T cells. In this sample, this clonotype turned up many times. Its antigen target is currently unknown. Nothing much larger sits one base from this clone, and base qualities are not available. General conclusions and limits of the study: Bulk unsorted PBMC profiling prevented conclusive comparison of naive and antigen-experienced compartments. Estimates of total diversity based on one million sequenced T cells were considered lower bounds and underestimates. The percentage of naive T cells measured by flow cytometry correlated strongly with observed TCR beta diversity. Compared with the aged group, more naive CD4+ T cells, fewer expanded clones and increased TCR diversity were shown by the long-lived group, suggesting age selection. Because donor CMV infection status was unknown, age-related changes in expanded clonotypes were potentially confounded. Observed TCR beta diversity per million T cells fell roughly linearly with age, and a significant reduction was already apparent by age roughly 40.

The V end loses 5 bases and the J end loses 5 bases, and a stretch of 15 bases separates them. CDR1 SGHTA and CDR2 FQGNSA were looked up in the germline V gene. Including cysteine and phenylalanine, the CDR3 has 14 amino acids. CDR3 DNA only is kept here, 42 bases in frame from base 1. The library was obtained by 5' RACE. For sequencing, an Illumina HiSeq 2500 was employed. The second PCR ran for about 6 to 11 cycles and used a J-beta primer mix along with a sample-barcoded 5' primer. A template-switch 5' adaptor carrying 12 random nucleotides introduced a unique molecular identifier onto each TCR beta cDNA molecule. At least 3 million CDR3-containing paired-end reads were obtained from each sample. The Mint cDNA synthesis kit, primed by a TRBC-specific oligonucleotide, was used to synthesize first-strand cDNA from all RNA. All cDNA was treated with uracil-DNA glycosylase and then went through a first 18-cycle PCR with the universal primers M1SS and BC2_uni_R. From the authors' description of their analysis: Each sample was normalized by randomly selecting 1 million high-quality reads, each carrying a distinct molecular identifier. Instead of being binned into consensus sequences, reads with shared molecular identifiers were discarded. MiTCR, with a Q25 quality threshold and the strictest error-elimination algorithm, was used for CDR3 identification, clonotype clustering and error correction. A nonparametric unseen species model using Euler transformation provided a lower-bound estimate of total TCR beta diversity. TCRdb's own reprocessing of the public reads used fastp at Q25 and MiXCR and kept productive beta chains. Each entry is one CDR3 protein sequence, shown with its most common DNA and genes. V and J calls and clone size were set by TCRdb, not the authors. This sample is represented by hundreds of thousands of distinct CDR3 sequences; around 32% of them were singletons. The ten top clones hold just over 15% of the sample.

The source material was blood. This clonotype was sampled from a woman aged 80 or over in good health. Donor details come from another sample of the same person, matched by shared clones. This sequence uses TRBV7-2 and TRBJ1-1; the best D guess is TRBD1, with 5 bases matching. The nucleotides read TGTGCCAGCAGCCCCCCCAGGGCAAGAACTGAAGCTTTCTTT. This is translated as CASSPPRARTEAFF.